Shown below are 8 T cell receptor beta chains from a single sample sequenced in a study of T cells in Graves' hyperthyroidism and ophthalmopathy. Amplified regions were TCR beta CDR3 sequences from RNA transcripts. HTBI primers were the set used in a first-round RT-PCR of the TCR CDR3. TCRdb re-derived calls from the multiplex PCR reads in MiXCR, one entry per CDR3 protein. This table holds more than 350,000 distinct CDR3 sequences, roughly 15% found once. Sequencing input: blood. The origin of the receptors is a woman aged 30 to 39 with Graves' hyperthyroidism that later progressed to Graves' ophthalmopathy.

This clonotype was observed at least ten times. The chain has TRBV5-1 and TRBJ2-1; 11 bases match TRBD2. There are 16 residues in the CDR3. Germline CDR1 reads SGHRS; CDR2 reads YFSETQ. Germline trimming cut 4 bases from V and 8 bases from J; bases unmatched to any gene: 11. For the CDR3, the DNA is TGCGCCAGCAGCCCTTCTAGCGGGGGGCCCGATCATGAGCAGTTCTTC. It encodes CASSPSSGGPDHEQFF.

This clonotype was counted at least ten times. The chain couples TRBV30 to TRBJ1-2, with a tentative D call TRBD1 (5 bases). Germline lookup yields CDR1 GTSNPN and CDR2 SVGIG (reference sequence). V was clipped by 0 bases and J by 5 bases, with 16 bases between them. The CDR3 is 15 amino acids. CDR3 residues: CAWSVHPRKGYGYTF. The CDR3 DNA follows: TGTGCCTGGAGTGTCCATCCCCGGAAGGGGTATGGCTACACCTTC.

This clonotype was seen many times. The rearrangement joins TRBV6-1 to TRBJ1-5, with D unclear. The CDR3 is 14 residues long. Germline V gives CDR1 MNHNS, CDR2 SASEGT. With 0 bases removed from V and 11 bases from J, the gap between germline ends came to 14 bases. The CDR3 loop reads CASSEAPFSGTQHF. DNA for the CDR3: TGTGCCAGCAGTGAAGCGCCATTTAGTGGGACCCAGCATTTT.

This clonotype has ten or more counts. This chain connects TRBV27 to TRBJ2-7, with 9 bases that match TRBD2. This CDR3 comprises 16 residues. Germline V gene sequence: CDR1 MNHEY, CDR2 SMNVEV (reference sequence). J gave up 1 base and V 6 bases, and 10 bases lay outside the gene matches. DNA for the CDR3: TGTGCCAGCAGATTGATAGCGGGGGCCGCTTCCTACGAGCAGTACTTC. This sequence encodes CASRLIAGAASYEQYF.

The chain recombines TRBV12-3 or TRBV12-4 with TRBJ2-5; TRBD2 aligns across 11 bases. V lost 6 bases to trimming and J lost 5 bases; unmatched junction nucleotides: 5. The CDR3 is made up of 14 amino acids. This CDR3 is CASRFRTSGETQYF. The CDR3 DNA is TGTGCCAGCAGATTCAGGACTAGCGGGGAGACCCAGTACTTC.

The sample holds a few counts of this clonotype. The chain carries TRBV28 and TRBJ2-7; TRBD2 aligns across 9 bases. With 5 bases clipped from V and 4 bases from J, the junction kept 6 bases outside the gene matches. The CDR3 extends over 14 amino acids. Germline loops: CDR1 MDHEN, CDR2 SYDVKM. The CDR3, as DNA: TGTGCCAGCAGTCGCGCTAGCGGGGTTTACGAGCAGTACTTC. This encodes CASSRASGVYEQYF.

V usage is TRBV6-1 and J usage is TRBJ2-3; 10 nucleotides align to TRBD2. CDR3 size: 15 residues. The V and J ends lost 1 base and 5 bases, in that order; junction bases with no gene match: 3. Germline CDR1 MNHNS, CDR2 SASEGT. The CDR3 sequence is CASSEESGGGDTQYF. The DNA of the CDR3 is TGTGCCAGCAGTGAAGAAAGCGGGGGGGGAGATACGCAGTATTTT.

The CDR3 sequence: CASSKGTSPYNEQFF. In nucleotides, the CDR3 is TGTGCCAGCAGTAAGGGGACGTCCCCCTACAATGAGCAGTTCTTC. The V and J genes are TRBV27 and TRBJ2-1, with D perhaps TRBD1 or TRBD2 (5 bases each). The CDR3 contains 15 residues. Looked up from germline, CDR1 is MNHEY and CDR2 is SMNVEV (reference sequence). The V and J ends lost 5 bases and 2 bases respectively, with 13 bases between them.